Shown below are 20 T cell receptor beta chains from a single sample sequenced in a study of CD4+ T cells in melanoma. Method: immunoSEQ multiplex PCR; TCRdb's copy keeps in-frame clones and lacks some. The sample shows around 130,000 clones, around 90% of them seen only once. Receptor source: a human donor with melanoma.

This chain uses TRBV2 with TRBJ2-3; no definite D call. The CDR3 totals 12 residues. Germline CDR1 reads SNHLY; CDR2 reads FYNNEI. V lost 6 bases, J lost 3 bases, and 7 bases lay in between. CDR3 region: CASRSETDTQYF. In nucleotides, the CDR3 is TGTGCCAGCAGGTCAGAGACAGATACGCAGTATTTT. Supplemented by reference TRBV2 and TRBJ2-3, the full variable domain reads EPEVTQTPSHQVTQMGQEVILRCVPISNHLYFYWYRQILGQKVEFLVSFYNNEISEKSEIFDDQFSVERPDGSNFTLKIRSTKLEDSAMYFCASRSETDTQYFGPGTRLTVL.

The genes are TRBV9 and TRBJ1-6; D gene unclear. Trimming cost V 4 bases and J 7 bases, with 9 bases left between them. Germline V gene sequence: CDR1 SGDLS, CDR2 YYNGEE. This CDR3 has 13 amino acids. The CDR3 DNA follows: TGTGCCAGCAGCCCCCACCTGAATTCACCCCTCCACTTT. Translation gives CASSPHLNSPLHF.

The chain has TRBV5-4 and TRBJ1-2, with a possible D match to TRBD1 (5 bases). The CDR3 has 13 amino acids. Trimming removed 5 bases from V and 5 bases from J, with 13 bases in between. Per germline, CDR1 SGHNT and CDR2 YYREEE (reference sequence). CDR3 amino acids: CASRSGTGYGYTF. The DNA of the CDR3 is TGTGCCAGCAGGTCCGGGACCGGTTATGGCTACACCTTC. Variable domain in full (rest from reference TRBV5-4 and TRBJ1-2): ETGVTQSPTHLIKTRGQQVTLRCSSQSGHNTVSWYQQALGQGPQFIFQYYREEENGRGNFPPRFSGLQFPNYSSELNVNALELDDSALYLCASRSGTGYGYTFGSGTRLTVV.

The chain joins TRBV18 to TRBJ1-2; TRBD1 aligns across 10 bases. The CDR3 loop spans 13 amino acids. From germline, CDR1 is KGHSH and CDR2 LQKENI. Germline trimming cut 3 bases from V and 6 bases from J; bases unmatched to any gene: 1. The CDR3 reads CASSPDRGHGYTF. In DNA, the CDR3 is TGTGCCAGCTCACCTGACAGGGGGCATGGCTACACCTTC.

This chain links TRBV5-1 with TRBJ2-2; 9 bases map to TRBD1. Germline CDR1 SGHRS, CDR2 YFSETQ. The V gene end was trimmed by 3 bases and the J gene end by 2 bases; junction bases not matched to a gene: 2. This CDR3 region has 15 residues. The CDR3 DNA sequence: TGCGCCAGCAGCTCGGGACAGGGAAACACCGGGGAGCTGTTTTTT. Translated, it gives CASSSGQGNTGELFF. Full variable domain (remainder filled in from reference TRBV5-1 and TRBJ2-2): KAGVTQTPRYLIKTRGQQVTLSCSPISGHRSVSWYQQTPGQGLQFLFEYFSETQRNKGNFPGRFSGRQFSNSRSEMNVSTLELGDSALYLCASSSGQGNTGELFFGEGSRLTVL.

V and J are TRBV6-1 and TRBJ1-3; D unresolved. The CDR3 totals 12 residues. The germline gives CDR1 MNHNS, CDR2 SASEGT. The V end was cut by 2 bases, the J end by 8 bases, with 7 bases between. This chain's CDR3 is CASSEWRDTIYF. The CDR3 DNA reads TGTGCCAGCAGTGAATGGAGGGACACCATATATTTT.

The chain is built from TRBV30 and TRBJ2-7, with no clear D. This CDR3 spans 15 amino acids. The V gene's germline CDR1 is GTSNPN and CDR2 SVGIG (reference sequence). V lost 1 base to trimming and J lost 0 bases, with 13 bases between them. Written as DNA, the CDR3 is TGTGCCTGGAGTGGGGAAGGTCTACCCTCCTACGAGCAGTACTTC. Amino acids: CAWSGEGLPSYEQYF.

The V call is TRBV29-1, the J call TRBJ1-2; D gene uncertain. Germline assignment: CDR1 SQVTM and CDR2 ANQGSEA. V dropped 1 base and J dropped 6 bases, with 6 bases sitting between them. The CDR3 runs to 11 residues. CDR3 sequence (DNA): TGCAGCGTTGAAGGACGGGATGGCTACACCTTC. Translated: CSVEGRDGYTF.

The CDR3, as DNA: TGTGCCAGCGGAGCGGGACCGGCCCACAATGAGCAGTTCTTC. Amino acids: CASGAGPAHNEQFF. This sequence joins TRBV9 and TRBJ2-7; 7 nucleotides line up with TRBD2. The better agreement between TRBJ2-1 and the DNA end casts doubt on the J call. Looked up from germline, CDR1 is SGDLS and CDR2 is YYNGEE. There are 14 residues in the CDR3.

The rearrangement uses TRBV9 and TRBJ2-5; weak D call: TRBD1 (6 bases). The CDR3 has 15 residues. The germline gives CDR1 SGDLS, CDR2 YYNGEE. Between the trimmed V and J ends, which lost 2 bases and 5 bases, there was a span of 16 bases. The chain's CDR3 is CASSVSGTPFETQYF. CDR3 DNA sequence: TGTGCCAGCAGCGTCTCGGGGACACCCTTTGAGACCCAGTACTTC.

The V call is TRBV28, the J call TRBJ2-1, with D unresolved. This CDR3 is built from 12 residues. Germline CDR1 and CDR2: MDHEN and SYDVKM. Trimming took off 1 base at V and 2 bases at J, with 0 bases between the two ends. CDR3: CASSLSYNEQFF. The CDR3 DNA is TGTGCCAGCAGTTTATCCTACAATGAGCAGTTCTTC.

The rearrangement joins TRBV11-2 to TRBJ2-3; 7 bases match TRBD1. The CDR3 runs to 14 residues. From germline, CDR1 is SGHAT and CDR2 FQNNGV. V dropped 5 bases and J dropped 2; count of bases not matched to a gene: 4. The CDR3 here is CASSPGTVTDTQYF. The CDR3 nucleotides are TGTGCCAGCAGCCCAGGGACAGTCACAGATACGCAGTATTTT.

The chain has TRBV18 and TRBJ1-3; no definite D call. V dropped 3 bases and J dropped 1 base, with 13 bases sitting between them. Germline CDR1 is KGHSH and CDR2 is LQKENI. The CDR3 loop spans 16 amino acids. Written as DNA, the CDR3 is TGTGCCAGCTCACCTGAGGGCGCTTTTTCTGGAAACACCATATATTTT. Amino acids: CASSPEGAFSGNTIYF.

The chain joins TRBV7-3 to TRBJ1-1, with 7 nucleotides matching TRBD1. This CDR3 has 14 residues. Germline-derived CDR1 and CDR2 are SGHTA and FQGTGA. J lost 5 bases, V lost 1 base, and 4 bases had no gene match. The CDR3: CASSLSRGSTEAFF. The CDR3 DNA reads TGTGCCAGCAGCTTAAGCAGGGGGAGTACTGAAGCTTTCTTT.

The chain joins TRBV11-2 to TRBJ2-2, with 8 nucleotides matching TRBD2. Germline V gives CDR1 SGHAT, CDR2 FQNNGV. Germline trimming cut 3 bases from V and 0 bases from J; bases unmatched to any gene: 12. The CDR3 totals 19 residues. The CDR3 DNA is TGTGCCAGCAGCTTTAAGATCATAGCGGGGTCGGCGAACACCGGGGAGCTGTTTTTT. Residues: CASSFKIIAGSANTGELFF.

This clone was observed a handful of times. This chain joins TRBV9 and TRBJ1-1; D possibly corresponds to TRBD1 (5 bases). Germline values: CDR1 SGDLS, CDR2 YYNGEE. This CDR3 comprises 14 residues. V shed 4 bases and J shed 4 bases, with 14 bases lying between them. Here the CDR3 reads CASSSRQRGTEAFF. The CDR3 region has the DNA TGTGCCAGCAGCTCCCGACAGAGGGGCACTGAAGCTTTCTTT.

The chain uses TRBV19 and TRBJ1-5, with 7 nucleotides matching TRBD1. The germline gives CDR1 LNHDA, CDR2 SQIVND (reference sequence). The CDR3 covers 16 residues. J lost 2 bases, V lost 6 bases, and 10 bases had no gene match. The CDR3 loop reads CASSLDRAVGNQPQHF. The CDR3 DNA reads as TGTGCCAGTAGCCTAGACAGGGCTGTTGGCAATCAGCCCCAGCATTTT.

The chain recombines TRBV6-6 with TRBJ2-1, with D tentatively TRBD2 (6 bases). Germline lookup yields CDR1 MNHNY and CDR2 SVGAGI (reference sequence). Trimming removed 7 bases from V and 10 bases from J, with 26 bases in between. This CDR3 comprises 16 residues. The CDR3 loop reads CASKGLAQAPGREQFF. DNA for the CDR3: TGTGCCAGCAAGGGCTTAGCACAGGCCCCCGGGAGAGAGCAGTTCTTC.

The gene calls are TRBV30 and TRBJ1-1; TRBD1 might be the D (5 bases). The CDR3 consists of 13 residues. CDR1 is GTSNPN, CDR2 SVGIG, per germline (reference sequence). V was cut by 2 bases and J by 5 bases, with 12 bases left in between. The CDR3 sequence: CAWSWGVGTEAFF. The CDR3 DNA reads TGTGCCTGGAGTTGGGGGGTAGGAACTGAAGCTTTCTTT. Looking up the rest from reference TRBV30 and TRBJ1-1 gives the full variable domain: SQTIHQWPATLVQPVGSPLSLECTVEGTSNPNLYWYRQAAGRGLQLLFYSVGIGQISSEVPQNLSASRPQDRQFILSSKKLLLSDSGFYLCAWSWGVGTEAFFGQGTRLTVV.

The CDR3 DNA sequence: TGTGCCAGTAGTATGGGACAGGGGTACAATGAGCAGTTCTTC. It translates to CASSMGQGYNEQFF. This chain uses TRBV19 with TRBJ2-1; the match to TRBD1 covers 10 bases. J was trimmed by 4 bases and V by 3 bases; bases with no gene match: 0. Germline V gene lookup returns CDR1 LNHDA and CDR2 SQIVND (reference sequence). The CDR3 is 14 amino acids.